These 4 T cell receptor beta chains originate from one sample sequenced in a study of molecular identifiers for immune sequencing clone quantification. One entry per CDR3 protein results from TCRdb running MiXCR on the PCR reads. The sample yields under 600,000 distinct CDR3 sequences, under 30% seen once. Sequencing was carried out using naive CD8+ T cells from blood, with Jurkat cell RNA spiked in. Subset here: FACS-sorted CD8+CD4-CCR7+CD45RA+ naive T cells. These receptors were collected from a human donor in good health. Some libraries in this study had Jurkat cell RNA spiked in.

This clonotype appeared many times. The CDR3 DNA follows: TGTGCCAGCAGCCTCCAGGGGGCCGGGGAGCTGTTTTTT. This codes for CASSLQGAGELFF. The chain recombines TRBV9 with TRBJ2-2; 7 bases agree with TRBD1. Germline CDR1 is SGDLS and CDR2 is YYNGEE. CDR3 length: 13 amino acids. J was trimmed by 6 bases and V by 4 bases; bases with no gene match: 3.

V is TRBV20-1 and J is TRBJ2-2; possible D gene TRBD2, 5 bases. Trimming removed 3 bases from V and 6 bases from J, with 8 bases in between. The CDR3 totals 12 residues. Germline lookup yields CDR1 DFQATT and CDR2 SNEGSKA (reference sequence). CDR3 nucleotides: TGCAGTGCTAGCGGAGGAGCCGGGGAGCTGTTTTTT. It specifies CSASGGAGELFF.

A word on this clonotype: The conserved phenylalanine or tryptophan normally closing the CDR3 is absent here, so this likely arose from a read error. The CDR3 nucleotides read TGTGCCAGCAGCTCGGTATTGGGGACTGAAGCTTTCCTT. This translates into CASSSVLGTEAFL. The chain uses TRBV7-9 and TRBJ1-1; D is uncertain. The CDR3 spans 13 residues. V lost 4 bases, J lost 5 bases, and 11 bases lay in between. CDR1 SEHNR and CDR2 FQNEAQ come from the germline V gene (reference sequence).

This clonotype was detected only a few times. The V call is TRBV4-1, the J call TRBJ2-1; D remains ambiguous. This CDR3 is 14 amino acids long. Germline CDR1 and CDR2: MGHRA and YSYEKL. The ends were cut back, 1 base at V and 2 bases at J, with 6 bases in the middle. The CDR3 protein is CASSQVLAYNEQFF. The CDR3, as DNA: TGCGCCAGCAGCCAAGTCCTAGCCTACAATGAGCAGTTCTTC.